This T cell receptor (beta chain) was sequenced for a study of CD8+ T cells in alopecia areata. Study-level findings and limits: Higher clonality was seen in lesional scalp than in normal scalp, especially in alopecia totalis/universalis. Normal skin's resident alphabeta T cells are sequenced alongside lesional scalp T cells.

PBMCs yielded sorted CD4+ and CD8+ T cells. RNA extraction and reverse transcription yielded cDNA as sequencing template. Using immunoSEQ multiplex PCR, the repertoire was profiled, and TCRdb retains in-frame clones only, with some absent. The data hold about 120,000 clones, with 49% observed a single time. Turning to this clone: The antigen is not known.

The CDR3 is 12 residues long. Per the germline V gene, CDR1 is SEHNR and CDR2 is FQNEAQ (reference sequence). V shed 5 bases, J shed 13 bases, and the junction held 9 bases outside the gene matches. The material sequenced was CD8+ T cells sorted from blood, taken at week 0. This receptor was obtained from a human donor with alopecia areata. The chain uses TRBV7-9 and TRBJ2-3; 7 bases map to TRBD2. CDR3 bases: TGTGCCAGCAGCCCCAGCGGGGCCACGGAGTATTTT. As protein: CASSPSGATEYF.